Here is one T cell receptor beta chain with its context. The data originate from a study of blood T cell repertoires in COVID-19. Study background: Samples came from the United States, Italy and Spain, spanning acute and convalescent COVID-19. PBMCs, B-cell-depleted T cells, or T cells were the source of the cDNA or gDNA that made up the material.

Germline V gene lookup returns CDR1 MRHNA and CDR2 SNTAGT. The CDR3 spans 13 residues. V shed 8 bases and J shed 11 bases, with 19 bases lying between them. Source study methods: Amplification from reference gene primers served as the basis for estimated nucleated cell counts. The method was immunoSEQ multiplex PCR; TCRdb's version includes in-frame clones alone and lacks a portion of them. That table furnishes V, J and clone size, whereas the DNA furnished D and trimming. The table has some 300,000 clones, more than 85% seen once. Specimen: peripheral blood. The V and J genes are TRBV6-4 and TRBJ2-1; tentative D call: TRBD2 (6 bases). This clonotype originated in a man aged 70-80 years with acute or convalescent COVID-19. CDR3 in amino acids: CASANSGDTKQFF. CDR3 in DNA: TGTGCCAGCGCTAATTCGGGAGACACCAAGCAGTTCTTC.